Below are 21 T cell receptor beta chains sequenced from a single sample in a study of OX40 agonist ivuxolimab in advanced cancers. Clones were read by immunoSEQ multiplex PCR, and TCRdb kept only the in-frame ones, dropping some. The profile shows about 21,000 clones, approximately 90% of them singletons. The input for sequencing was CD4+ or CD8+ T cells sorted from blood, taken in a trial of the OX40 agonist ivuxolimab. The source is an adult with an advanced solid tumor such as melanoma, head and neck, liver or kidney cancer.

This chain joins TRBV9 and TRBJ1-1, with D possibly matching TRBD1 (6 bases). The ends were cut back, 2 bases at V and 7 bases at J, with 15 bases in the middle. Germline V gene sequence: CDR1 SGDLS, CDR2 YYNGEE. The CDR3 extends over 14 amino acids. This CDR3 is CASSVGTWGFEAFF. CDR3 coding DNA: TGTGCCAGCAGCGTCGGGACATGGGGCTTTGAAGCTTTCTTT.

The chain joins TRBV7-3 to TRBJ1-2, with D possibly matching TRBD1 (5 bases). The V and J ends lost 8 bases and 0 bases respectively, with 16 bases between them. The CDR3 consists of 15 residues. Germline CDR1 reads SGHTA; CDR2 reads FQGTGA. This CDR3 is CASLDISGANYGYTF. The CDR3 region has the DNA TGTGCCAGCCTGGACATCTCCGGCGCTAACTATGGCTACACCTTC.

The rearrangement uses TRBV11-2 and TRBJ1-1; tentative D call: TRBD1 (5 bases). Germline V CDR1 and CDR2: SGHAT, FQNNGV. The ends were cut back, 2 bases at V and 7 bases at J, with 11 bases in the middle. The CDR3 is 13 residues long. The CDR3 region is CASSLIVTDEAFF. As DNA, the CDR3 is TGTGCCAGCAGCTTAATAGTGACAGATGAAGCTTTCTTT.

The sample holds one count of this clone. The chain employs TRBV19 and TRBJ2-1, with D perhaps matching TRBD1 (5 bases). There are 15 residues in the CDR3. V was clipped by 7 bases and J by 7 bases, with 20 bases between them. Germline CDR1 reads LNHDA; CDR2 reads SQIVND (reference sequence). The CDR3 region has the DNA TGTGCCAGTACCCTCAGGGCATACAAGGTGAATGAGCAGTTCTTC. This gives the protein CASTLRAYKVNEQFF.

The V call is TRBV15, the J call TRBJ1-4; 9 bases are a match to TRBD1. Trimming took 3 bases from V and 8 from J; bases not matched to a gene: 7. This CDR3 has 15 residues. CDR1 is LNHNV, CDR2 YYDKDF, per germline (reference sequence). CDR3 nucleotide sequence: TGTGCCACCAGCAGCGCGACAGGGGGTGGAGAAAAACTGTTTTTT. The encoded protein is CATSSATGGGEKLFF.

The chain joins TRBV27 to TRBJ2-1, with 8 bases that match TRBD2. Germline lookup yields CDR1 MNHEY and CDR2 SMNVEV (reference sequence). Trimming took 2 bases from V and 7 from J; bases not matched to a gene: 7. The length of the CDR3 is 15 residues. DNA of the CDR3: TGTGCCAGCAGTTTACGTAGCGGGATCTTGAATGAGCAGTTCTTC. Residues: CASSLRSGILNEQFF.

Of note for this clone: The germline gene is not matched at one end of the junction; a read error may be the cause. The J gene is TRBJ2-7, the V gene TRBV6-5; the D call may be TRBD1 or TRBD2 (5 bases each). Germline CDR1 MNHEY, CDR2 SVGAGI. The CDR3 has 15 residues. DNA of the CDR3: TGTGCCGGCAGTTACTCCGGTCGTGGGGACGGCGAGCAGTACTTC. Its translation: CAGSYSGRGDGEQYF.

The V call is TRBV7-8, the J call TRBJ2-3; no clear D gene. The CDR3 has 12 residues. Per germline, CDR1 SGHVS and CDR2 FQNEAQ. Trimming pared 5 bases from V and 0 bases from J, leaving 3 bases between. The CDR3 DNA sequence: TGTGCCAGCAGCCCCAGCACAGATACGCAGTATTTT. This translates into CASSPSTDTQYF.

J is TRBJ2-1 and V is TRBV7-9; D might be TRBD2 (5 bases). CDR1 is SEHNR, CDR2 FQNEAQ, per germline (reference sequence). This CDR3 spans 15 amino acids. The germline V and J ends were trimmed by 1 base and 7 bases, with 14 bases remaining between them. For the CDR3, the DNA is TGTGCCAGCAGCTTAGTCGGCCCAGCGGCGAATGAGCAGTTCTTC. This encodes CASSLVGPAANEQFF.

The chain has TRBV13 and TRBJ2-7, with a possible D match to TRBD2 (6 bases). CDR3 size: 16 residues. Germline V gives CDR1 PRHDT, CDR2 FYEKMQ (reference sequence). Trimming pared 4 bases from V and 6 bases from J, leaving 22 bases between. The CDR3 nucleotides are TGTGCCAGCAGCTCCATTGGGGGGTTTGTCGGAGGCGAGCAGTACTTC. This encodes CASSSIGGFVGGEQYF.

Note on this clone: Germline and junction disagree at one end, which may indicate a read error. The CDR3 DNA reads as TGCGCCAGCGGCCAAGCAGGGGCTGAAGCTTTCTTT. Translating it yields CASGQAGAEAFF. The chain links TRBV4-1 to TRBJ1-1; tentatively, D is TRBD1 (6 bases). Germline V gene data show CDR1 as MGHRA and CDR2 as YSYEKL. This CDR3 contains 12 residues.

The chain recombines TRBV25-1 with TRBJ2-1, with TRBD1 matching over 9 bases. CDR1 and CDR2 from the germline V gene are MGHDK and SYGVNS. J gave up 8 bases and V 4 bases, and 3 bases lay outside the gene matches. The CDR3 totals 13 residues. CDR3 nucleotide sequence: TGTGCCAGCAGTGGGGACAGGGCCCATGAGCAGTTCTTC. Translated, it gives CASSGDRAHEQFF. The variable domain in full, completed from reference TRBV25-1 and TRBJ2-1, reads EADIYQTPRYLVIGTGKKITLECSQTMGHDKMYWYQQDPGMELHLIHYSYGVNSTEKGDLSSESTVSRIRTEHFPLTLESARPSHTSQYLCASSGDRAHEQFFGPGTRLTVL.

The chain couples TRBV5-6 to TRBJ2-2, with no clear D. Germline V gene data show CDR1 as SGHDT and CDR2 as YYEEEE. Trimming removed 0 bases at V and 0 bases at J, with 9 bases between. The CDR3 is 16 amino acids. The chain's CDR3 is CASSLEGSANTGELFF. CDR3 coding DNA: TGTGCCAGCAGCTTGGAAGGGTCCGCGAACACCGGGGAGCTGTTTTTT.

The chain carries TRBV7-9 and TRBJ2-5; D ambiguous. The V gene's germline CDR1 is SEHNR and CDR2 FQNEAQ (reference sequence). The CDR3 is made up of 12 amino acids. The V and J ends lost 4 bases and 4 bases respectively, with 7 bases between them. The CDR3 protein is CASSSPLETQYF. CDR3 in DNA: TGTGCCAGCAGCTCCCCCTTAGAGACCCAGTACTTC.

The CDR3 protein is CASSQDHRLEGNEQFF. CDR3 nucleotides: TGTGCCAGCAGCCAAGATCATAGGCTAGAGGGCAATGAGCAGTTCTTC. This sequence joins TRBV4-2 and TRBJ2-1; possibly TRBD2 for D (5 bases). The germline CDR1 and CDR2 sequences are LGHNA and YNFKEQ. This CDR3 comprises 16 residues. Trimming removed 0 bases from V and 6 bases from J, with 15 bases in between.

This chain joins TRBV9 and TRBJ2-2; D gene unclear. The CDR3 contains 13 residues. CDR1 is SGDLS and CDR2 is YYNGEE in the germline V gene. Trimming took 3 bases from V and 3 from J, leaving 6 bases between them. CDR3 residues: CASSGADTGELFF. The CDR3 DNA sequence: TGTGCCAGCAGCGGGGCGGACACCGGGGAGCTGTTTTTT.

This clone has a single count. The rearrangement joins TRBV4-1 to TRBJ2-7, with TRBD2 as a possible D gene (6 bases). Germline loops: CDR1 MGHRA, CDR2 YSYEKL. The CDR3 is 18 residues long. Trimming cost V 4 bases and J 2 bases, with 24 bases left between them. CDR3 coding DNA: TGCGCCAGCAGCCTCCTCCCGAACGGGAGACTATGGACCTACGAGCAGTACTTC. This sequence encodes CASSLLPNGRLWTYEQYF.

The gene calls are TRBV27 and TRBJ2-2; TRBD2 might be the D (5 bases). Per the germline V gene, CDR1 is MNHEY and CDR2 is SMNVEV (reference sequence). This CDR3 has 12 residues. V was trimmed by 11 bases and J by 6 bases, leaving 13 bases between them. Here the CDR3 reads CAARGIAGELFF. CDR3 nucleotide sequence: TGTGCCGCCCGGGGAATAGCCGGGGAGCTGTTTTTT.

The chain couples TRBV6-1 to TRBJ2-1; tentative D call: TRBD2 (5 bases). This CDR3 has 13 amino acids. Germline V gene data show CDR1 as MNHNS and CDR2 as SASEGT. V dropped 8 bases and J dropped 0 bases, with 8 bases sitting between them. CDR3 sequence: CASGGSSYNEQFF. CDR3 DNA sequence: TGTGCCAGCGGCGGGTCCTCCTACAATGAGCAGTTCTTC.

The rearrangement uses TRBV27 and TRBJ1-2, with D possibly TRBD1 on 5 matching bases. This CDR3 contains 12 residues. Between the trimmed V and J ends, which lost 6 bases and 8 bases, there was a span of 13 bases. Per germline, CDR1 MNHEY and CDR2 SMNVEV (reference sequence). CDR3 region: CASRELWGGYTF. The CDR3, as DNA: TGTGCCAGCAGGGAACTGTGGGGGGGCTACACCTTC.

V gene TRBV5-4 combines with J gene TRBJ2-7; D unclear. V lost 3 bases to trimming and J lost 2 bases, with 6 bases between them. This CDR3 region has 12 residues. CDR1 is SGHNT and CDR2 is YYREEE in the germline V gene (reference sequence). The CDR3 protein is CASSSDTYEQYF. CDR3 nucleotide sequence: TGTGCCAGCAGCTCAGACACCTACGAGCAGTACTTC.